These 8 T cell receptor beta chains originate from one sample sequenced in a study of T cell changes during pregnancy in multiple sclerosis. Here immunoSEQ multiplex PCR was the method, and the copy in TCRdb shows in-frame clones only, minus some. This table has tens of thousands of clones, over 80% appearing once. Sequenced material: CD4+ T cells from peripheral blood mononuclear cells, taken in the first trimester of pregnancy. Receptor source: a female donor with multiple sclerosis, enrolled in a pregnancy study.

This clone occurred once. The chain couples TRBV9 to TRBJ1-5; D remains ambiguous. Trimming stripped 2 bases from V and 5 bases from J, with 20 bases between. The germline CDR1 and CDR2 sequences are SGDLS and YYNGEE. CDR3 size: 17 residues. CDR3 sequence (DNA): TGTGCCAGCAGCGTTGGGCGGGGTCAGGAAGCGGATCAGCCCCAGCATTTT. This encodes CASSVGRGQEADQPQHF.

The rearrangement joins TRBV29-1 to TRBJ2-1, with a tentative D call TRBD1 (5 bases). The germline V gene encodes CDR1 SQVTM and CDR2 ANQGSEA. This CDR3 spans 14 amino acids. Trimming cost V 4 bases and J 2 bases, with 12 bases left between them. CDR3 amino acids: CSVGGRVAYNEQFF. In DNA form, the CDR3 reads TGCAGCGTTGGGGGCAGGGTCGCCTACAATGAGCAGTTCTTC.

The chain links TRBV6-1 to TRBJ2-1; 9 bases are shared with TRBD2. Germline V CDR1 and CDR2: MNHNS, SASEGT. J was trimmed by 10 bases and V by 7 bases; bases with no gene match: 14. This CDR3 is built from 15 residues. The CDR3 DNA reads TGTGCCAGCACTGCGCCGACTAGCGGTACGGGGGAGCAGTTCTTC. Its translation: CASTAPTSGTGEQFF.

The chain carries TRBV18 and TRBJ1-1, with unresolved D. Trimming shortened V by 2 bases and J by 0 bases, and 16 bases separated the two germline ends. The CDR3 has 17 amino acids. Germline V gene data show CDR1 as KGHSH and CDR2 as LQKENI. The CDR3 sequence: CASSPTTQRSMNTEAFF. Written as DNA, the CDR3 is TGTGCCAGCTCACCAACGACACAAAGATCAATGAACACTGAAGCTTTCTTT.

This sequence joins TRBV30 and TRBJ1-6; D is unclear. Germline CDR1 is GTSNPN and CDR2 is SVGIG (reference sequence). The CDR3 is made up of 17 amino acids. The V end lost 1 base, the J end lost 0 bases, and 13 bases lay between the germline ends. DNA for the CDR3: TGTGCCTGGAGTGGGAGACGGAGTAGCTCCTATAATTCACCCCTCCACTTT. This gives the protein CAWSGRRSSSYNSPLHF.

This clone was detected only a few times. The chain joins TRBV2 to TRBJ2-5; maybe TRBD1 (6 bases). CDR3 size: 14 residues. The germline V and J ends were trimmed by 2 bases and 0 bases, with 7 bases remaining between them. Per the germline V gene, CDR1 is SNHLY and CDR2 is FYNNEI. CDR3 loop: CASSENRDQETQYF. CDR3 sequence (DNA): TGTGCCAGCAGTGAAAACAGGGACCAAGAGACCCAGTACTTC.

J is TRBJ2-7 and V is TRBV5-4; 7 nucleotides match TRBD2. The CDR3 runs 14 residues. Germline V CDR1 and CDR2: SGHNT, YYREEE (reference sequence). V lost 1 base and J lost 2; bases outside the gene matches: 3. As DNA, the CDR3 is TGTGCCAGCAGCTTGATCGGGGGGACCTACGAGCAGTACTTC. It yields the protein CASSLIGGTYEQYF.

CDR3 protein: CASSLRGELFF. The DNA of the CDR3 is TGCGCCAGCAGCCTTCGGGGTGAGCTGTTTTTT. V gene TRBV5-1 combines with J gene TRBJ2-2, with D maybe TRBD2 (5 bases). CDR1 is SGHRS, CDR2 YFSETQ, per germline. The V end was cut by 4 bases, the J end by 11 bases, with 9 bases between. The CDR3 sequence is 11 residues long.